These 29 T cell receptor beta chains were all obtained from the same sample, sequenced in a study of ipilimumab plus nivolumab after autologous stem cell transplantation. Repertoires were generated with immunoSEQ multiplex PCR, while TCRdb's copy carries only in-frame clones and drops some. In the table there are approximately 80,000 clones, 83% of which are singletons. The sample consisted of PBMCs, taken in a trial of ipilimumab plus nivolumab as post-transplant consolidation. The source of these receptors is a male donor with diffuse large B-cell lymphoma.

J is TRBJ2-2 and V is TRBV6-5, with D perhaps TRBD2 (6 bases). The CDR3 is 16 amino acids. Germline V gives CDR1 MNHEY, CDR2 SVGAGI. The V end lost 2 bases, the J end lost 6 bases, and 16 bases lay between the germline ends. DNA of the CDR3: TGTGCCAGCAGTTACCCAAGGGGAGGTGGGGCCGGGGAGCTGTTTTTT. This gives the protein CASSYPRGGGAGELFF.

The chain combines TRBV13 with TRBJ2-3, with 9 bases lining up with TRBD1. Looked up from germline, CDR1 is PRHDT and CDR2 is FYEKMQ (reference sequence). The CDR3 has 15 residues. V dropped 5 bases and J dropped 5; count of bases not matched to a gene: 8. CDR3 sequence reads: CASSEGTGHQDTQYF. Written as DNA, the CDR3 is TGTGCCAGCAGCGAAGGGACAGGGCATCAAGATACGCAGTATTTT. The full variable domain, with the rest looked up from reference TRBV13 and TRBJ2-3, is AAGVIQSPRHLIKEKRETATLKCYPIPRHDTVYWYQQGPGQDPQFLISFYEKMQSDKGSIPDRFSAQQFSDYHSELNMSSLELGDSALYFCASSEGTGHQDTQYFGPGTRLTVL.

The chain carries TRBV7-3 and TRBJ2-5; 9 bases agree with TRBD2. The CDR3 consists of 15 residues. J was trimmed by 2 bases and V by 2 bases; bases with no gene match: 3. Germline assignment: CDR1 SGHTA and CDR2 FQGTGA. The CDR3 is CASSLYAGGQETQYF. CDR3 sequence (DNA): TGTGCCAGCAGCTTATATGCGGGGGGGCAAGAGACCCAGTACTTC. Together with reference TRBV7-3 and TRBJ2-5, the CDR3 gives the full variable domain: GAGVSQTPSNKVTEKGKYVELRCDPISGHTALYWYRQSLGQGPEFLIYFQGTGAADDSGLPNDRFFAVRPEGSVSTLKIQRTERGDSAVYLCASSLYAGGQETQYFGPGTRLLVL.

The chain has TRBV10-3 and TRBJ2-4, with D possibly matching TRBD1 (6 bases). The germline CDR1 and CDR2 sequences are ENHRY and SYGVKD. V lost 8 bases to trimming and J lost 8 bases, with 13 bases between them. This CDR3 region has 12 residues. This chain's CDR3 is CAISTGTHIQYF. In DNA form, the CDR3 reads TGTGCCATCTCAACCGGGACACACATTCAGTACTTC.

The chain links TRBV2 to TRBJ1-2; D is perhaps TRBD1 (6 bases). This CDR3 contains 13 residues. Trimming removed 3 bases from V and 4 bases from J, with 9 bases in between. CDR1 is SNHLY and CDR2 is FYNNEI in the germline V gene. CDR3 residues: CASSDRGGYGYTF. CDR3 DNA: TGTGCCAGCAGTGACAGGGGTGGCTATGGCTACACCTTC.

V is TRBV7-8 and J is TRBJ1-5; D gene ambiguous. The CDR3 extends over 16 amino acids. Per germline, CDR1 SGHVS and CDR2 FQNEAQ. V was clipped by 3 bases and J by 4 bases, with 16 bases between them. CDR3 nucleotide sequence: TGTGCCAGCAGCTTCTTGCCTTCCAGGAATAATCAGCCCCAGCATTTT. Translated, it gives CASSFLPSRNNQPQHF.

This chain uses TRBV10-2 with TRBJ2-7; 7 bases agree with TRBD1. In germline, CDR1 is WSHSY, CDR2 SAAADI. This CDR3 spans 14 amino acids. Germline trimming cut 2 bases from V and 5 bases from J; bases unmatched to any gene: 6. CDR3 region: CASSEATGWNEQYF. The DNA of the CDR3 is TGCGCCAGCAGTGAGGCGACAGGGTGGAACGAGCAGTACTTC.

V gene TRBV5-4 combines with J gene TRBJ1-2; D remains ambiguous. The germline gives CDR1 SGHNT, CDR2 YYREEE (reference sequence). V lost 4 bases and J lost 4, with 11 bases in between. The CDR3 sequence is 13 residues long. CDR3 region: CASSTQRGYGYTF. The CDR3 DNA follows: TGTGCCAGCAGCACTCAGCGGGGCTATGGCTACACCTTC.

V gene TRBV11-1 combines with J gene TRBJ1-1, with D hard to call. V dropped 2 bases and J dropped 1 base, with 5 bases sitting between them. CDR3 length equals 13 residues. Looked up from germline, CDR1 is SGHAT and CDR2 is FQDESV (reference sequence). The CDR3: CASSLLQNTEAFF. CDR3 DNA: TGTGCCAGCAGCTTACTTCAGAACACTGAAGCTTTCTTT.

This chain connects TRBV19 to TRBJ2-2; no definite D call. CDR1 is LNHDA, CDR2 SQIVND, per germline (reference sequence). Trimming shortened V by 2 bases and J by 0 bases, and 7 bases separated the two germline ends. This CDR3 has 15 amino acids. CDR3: CASSISAANTGELFF. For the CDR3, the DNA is TGTGCCAGTAGTATATCGGCGGCGAACACCGGGGAGCTGTTTTTT.

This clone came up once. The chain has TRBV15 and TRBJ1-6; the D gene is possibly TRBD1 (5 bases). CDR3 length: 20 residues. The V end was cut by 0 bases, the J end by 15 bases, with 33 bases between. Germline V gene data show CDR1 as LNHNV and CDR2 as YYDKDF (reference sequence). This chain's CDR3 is CATSREVGAGLRRNLFNLHF. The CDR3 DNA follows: TGTGCCACCAGCAGAGAGGTTGGGGCAGGGTTAAGGAGGAATCTATTTAACCTCCACTTT.

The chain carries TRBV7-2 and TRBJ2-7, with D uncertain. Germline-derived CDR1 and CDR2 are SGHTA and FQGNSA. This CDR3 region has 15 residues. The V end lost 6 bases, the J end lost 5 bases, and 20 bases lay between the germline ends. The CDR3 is CASSPTPFGVDEQYF. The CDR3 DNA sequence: TGTGCCAGCAGTCCCACACCGTTTGGGGTTGACGAGCAGTACTTC.

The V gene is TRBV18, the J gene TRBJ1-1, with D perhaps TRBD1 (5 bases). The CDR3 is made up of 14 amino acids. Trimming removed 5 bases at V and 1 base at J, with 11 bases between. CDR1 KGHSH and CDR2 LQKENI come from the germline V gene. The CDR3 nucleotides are TGTGCCAGCTCAACCGTGACAGAGAACACTGAAGCTTTCTTT. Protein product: CASSTVTENTEAFF.

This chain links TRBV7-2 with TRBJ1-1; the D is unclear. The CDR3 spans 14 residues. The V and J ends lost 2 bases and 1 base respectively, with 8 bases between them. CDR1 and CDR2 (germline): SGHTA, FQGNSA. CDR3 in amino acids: CASSLPGPNTEAFF. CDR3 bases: TGTGCCAGCAGCTTACCCGGTCCGAACACTGAAGCTTTCTTT.

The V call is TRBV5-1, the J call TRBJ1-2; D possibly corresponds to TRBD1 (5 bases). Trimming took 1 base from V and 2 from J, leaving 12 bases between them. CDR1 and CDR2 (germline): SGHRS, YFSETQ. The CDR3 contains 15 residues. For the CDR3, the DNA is TGCGCCAGCAGCTTGACCAGGACAACGAACTATGGCTACACCTTC. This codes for CASSLTRTTNYGYTF.

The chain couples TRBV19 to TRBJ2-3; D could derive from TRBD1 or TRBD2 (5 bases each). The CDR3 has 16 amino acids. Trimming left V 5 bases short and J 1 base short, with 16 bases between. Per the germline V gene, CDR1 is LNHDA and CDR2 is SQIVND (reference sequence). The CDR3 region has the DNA TGTGCCAGTAGTCCAGGGACCTCTCGCGGCACAGATACGCAGTATTTT. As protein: CASSPGTSRGTDTQYF.

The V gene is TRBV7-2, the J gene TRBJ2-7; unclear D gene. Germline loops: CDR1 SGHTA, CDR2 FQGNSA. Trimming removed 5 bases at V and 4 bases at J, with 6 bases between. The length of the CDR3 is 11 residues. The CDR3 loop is CASSPQYEQYF. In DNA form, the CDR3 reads TGTGCCAGCAGCCCCCAGTACGAGCAGTACTTC.

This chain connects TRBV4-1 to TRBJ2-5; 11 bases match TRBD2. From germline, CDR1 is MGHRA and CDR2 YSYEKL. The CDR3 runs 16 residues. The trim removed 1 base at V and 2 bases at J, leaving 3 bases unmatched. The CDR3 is CASSQGIAGGQETQYF. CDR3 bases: TGCGCCAGCAGCCAAGGGATAGCGGGGGGGCAAGAGACCCAGTACTTC.

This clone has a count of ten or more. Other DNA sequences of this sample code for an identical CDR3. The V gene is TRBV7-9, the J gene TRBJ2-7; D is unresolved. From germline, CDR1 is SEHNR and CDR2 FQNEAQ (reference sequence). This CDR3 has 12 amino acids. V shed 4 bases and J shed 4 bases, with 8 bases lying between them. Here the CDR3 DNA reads TGTGCCAGCAGCTCTCAAGGGTACGAGCAGTACTTC. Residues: CASSSQGYEQYF.

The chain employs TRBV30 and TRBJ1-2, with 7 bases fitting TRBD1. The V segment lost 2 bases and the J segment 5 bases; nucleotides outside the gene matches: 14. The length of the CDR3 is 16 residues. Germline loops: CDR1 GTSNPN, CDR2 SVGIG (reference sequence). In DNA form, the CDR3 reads TGTGCCTGGAGTCCCCCCGGGACAGAAAGCAGATATGGCTACACCTTC. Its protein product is CAWSPPGTESRYGYTF.

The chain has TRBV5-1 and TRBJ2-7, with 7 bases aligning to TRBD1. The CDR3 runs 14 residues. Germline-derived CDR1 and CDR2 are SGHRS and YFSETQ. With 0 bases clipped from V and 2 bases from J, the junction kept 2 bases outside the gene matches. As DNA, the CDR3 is TGCGCCAGCAGCTTGGACAGGGGCCCCTACGAGCAGTACTTC. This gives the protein CASSLDRGPYEQYF.

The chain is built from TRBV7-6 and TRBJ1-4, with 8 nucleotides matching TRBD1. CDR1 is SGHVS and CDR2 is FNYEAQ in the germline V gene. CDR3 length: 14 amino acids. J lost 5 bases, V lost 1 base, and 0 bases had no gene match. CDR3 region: CASSLGTGNEKLFF. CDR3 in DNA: TGTGCCAGCAGCTTAGGGACAGGGAATGAAAAACTGTTTTTT.

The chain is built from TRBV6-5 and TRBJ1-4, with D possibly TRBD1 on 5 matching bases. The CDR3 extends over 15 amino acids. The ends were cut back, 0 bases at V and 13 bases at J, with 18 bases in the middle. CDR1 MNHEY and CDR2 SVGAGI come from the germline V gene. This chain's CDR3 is CASSYSNRPKEGLFF. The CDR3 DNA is TGTGCCAGCAGTTACTCTAACAGGCCAAAAGAGGGACTGTTTTTT.

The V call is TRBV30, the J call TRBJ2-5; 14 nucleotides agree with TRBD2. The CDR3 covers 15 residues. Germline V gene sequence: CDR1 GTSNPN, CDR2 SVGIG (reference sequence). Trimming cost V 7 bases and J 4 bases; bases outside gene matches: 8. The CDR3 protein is CALRTSGGPRETQYF. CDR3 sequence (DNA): TGTGCCTTGCGGACTAGCGGGGGGCCGAGAGAGACCCAGTACTTC.

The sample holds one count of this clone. The CDR3 DNA is TGTGCCACCAGCCCCCAGACAGGGGCGGCCGGGGAGCTGTTTTTT. Residues: CATSPQTGAAGELFF. The V and J genes are TRBV15 and TRBJ2-2, with 8 positions matching TRBD1. The V gene end was trimmed by 5 bases and the J gene end by 6 bases; junction bases not matched to a gene: 8. CDR1 is LNHNV and CDR2 is YYDKDF in the germline V gene (reference sequence). This CDR3 contains 15 residues.

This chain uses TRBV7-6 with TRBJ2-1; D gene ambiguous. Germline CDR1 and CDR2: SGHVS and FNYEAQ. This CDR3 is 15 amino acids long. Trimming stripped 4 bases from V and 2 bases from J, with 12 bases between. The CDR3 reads CASSSRFSTYNEQFF. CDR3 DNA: TGTGCCAGCAGCTCCCGGTTTAGCACCTACAATGAGCAGTTCTTC.

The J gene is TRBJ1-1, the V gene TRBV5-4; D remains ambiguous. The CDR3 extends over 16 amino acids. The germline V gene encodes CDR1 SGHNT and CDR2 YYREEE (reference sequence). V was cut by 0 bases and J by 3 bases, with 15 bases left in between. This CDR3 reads CASSLDGVSMDTEAFF. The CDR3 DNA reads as TGTGCCAGCAGCTTGGACGGTGTATCCATGGACACTGAAGCTTTCTTT.

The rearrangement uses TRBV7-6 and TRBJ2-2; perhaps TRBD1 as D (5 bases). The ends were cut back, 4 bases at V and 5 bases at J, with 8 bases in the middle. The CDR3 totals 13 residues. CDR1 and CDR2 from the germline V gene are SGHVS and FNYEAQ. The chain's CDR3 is CASSSAGTGELFF. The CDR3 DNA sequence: TGTGCCAGCAGCTCAGCAGGGACCGGGGAGCTGTTTTTT.

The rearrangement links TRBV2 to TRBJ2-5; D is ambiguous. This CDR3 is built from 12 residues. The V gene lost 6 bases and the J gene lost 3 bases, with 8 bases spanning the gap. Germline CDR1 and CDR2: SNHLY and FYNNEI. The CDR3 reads CASRQRKETQYF. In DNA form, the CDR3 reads TGTGCCAGCAGGCAACGGAAAGAGACCCAGTACTTC. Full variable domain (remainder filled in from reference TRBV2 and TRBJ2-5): EPEVTQTPSHQVTQMGQEVILRCVPISNHLYFYWYRQILGQKVEFLVSFYNNEISEKSEIFDDQFSVERPDGSNFTLKIRSTKLEDSAMYFCASRQRKETQYFGPGTRLLVL.